These T cell receptor beta chains were read from a single sample in a study of shared clonotypes between healthy human individuals. The assay was immunoSEQ multiplex PCR, and TCRdb's table has in-frame clones only and misses some. The sample includes about 490,000 clones, 60% to 80% of them seen just once. Material for sequencing was PBMCs. These receptors were taken from a woman aged 40 to 50 in good health. Some clones in this sample may be carry-over from other donors' samples. Each CDR3 is given with its conserved first and last residue. Fields, in order: D gene, clone size, V gene, J gene, CDR3 DNA, CDR3 protein. A D gene is named only where the DNA matches it firmly. Clone size, where shown, is once, few, many, or a class for clones that have expanded.

D gene: NA
clone size: NA
V gene: TRBV7-8
J gene: TRBJ1-3
CDR3 DNA: TGTGCCAGCAGCTTAGGGGGCAGCTCTGGAAACACCATATATTTT
CDR3 protein: CASSLGGSSGNTIYF

D gene: TRBD1
clone size: NA
V gene: TRBV9
J gene: TRBJ1-1
CDR3 DNA: TGTGCCAGCAGCGCTGGGGGACAGATGAACACTGAAGCTTTCTTT
CDR3 protein: CASSAGGQMNTEAFF

D gene: TRBD2
clone size: NA
V gene: TRBV5-6
J gene: TRBJ2-3
CDR3 DNA: TGTGCCAGCAGCCCAGCGGGAGGGCCCTCAGATACGCAGTATTTT
CDR3 protein: CASSPAGGPSDTQYF

D gene: TRBD2
clone size: many
V gene: TRBV10-3
J gene: TRBJ2-2
CDR3 DNA: TGTGCCATCACGTCCCAGCGGGAGGGCTTTCCGTTTTTT
CDR3 protein: CAITSQREGFPFF

D gene: TRBD1
clone size: NA
V gene: TRBV9
J gene: TRBJ1-2
CDR3 DNA: TGTGCCAGCAGGGCGGACAGGGGGAGCTATGGCTACACCTTC
CDR3 protein: CASRADRGSYGYTF

D gene: NA
clone size: NA
V gene: TRBV6-1
J gene: TRBJ2-7
CDR3 DNA: TGTGCCAGCAGTGGTCTCGGCCCCTACGAGCAGTACTTC
CDR3 protein: CASSGLGPYEQYF

D gene: TRBD1
clone size: NA
V gene: TRBV10-3
J gene: TRBJ1-1
CDR3 DNA: TGTGCCATCCGTAAACCTCCGGGACAGGGGGCGGACACTGAAGCTTTCTTT
CDR3 protein: CAIRKPPGQGADTEAFF

D gene: TRBD1
clone size: NA
V gene: TRBV29-1
J gene: TRBJ1-5
CDR3 DNA: TGCAGCGTACAAATCCAGGGGGCTCGCAATCAGCCCCAGCATTTT
CDR3 protein: CSVQIQGARNQPQHF

D gene: NA
clone size: NA
V gene: TRBV7-9
J gene: TRBJ1-1
CDR3 DNA: TGTGCCAGCAGCGCCCAGGTGAACACTGAAGCTTTCTTT
CDR3 protein: CASSAQVNTEAFF

D gene: TRBD2
clone size: NA
V gene: TRBV2
J gene: TRBJ2-3
CDR3 DNA: TGTGCCAGCTTGCGGGGACTAGGGGTAGATACGCAGTATTTT
CDR3 protein: CASLRGLGVDTQYF

D gene: TRBD1
clone size: NA
V gene: TRBV18
J gene: TRBJ2-5
CDR3 DNA: TGTGCCAGCTCACCACGATTCCGGGACAGGGGAGGATGGGAGACCCAGTACTTC
CDR3 protein: CASSPRFRDRGGWETQYF

D gene: TRBD1
clone size: NA
V gene: TRBV28
J gene: TRBJ2-7
CDR3 DNA: TGTGCCAGCAGCCTCAGGGGACAGGGCTACGAGCAGTACTTC
CDR3 protein: CASSLRGQGYEQYF

D gene: TRBD1
clone size: NA
V gene: TRBV7-2
J gene: TRBJ2-7
CDR3 DNA: TGTGCCAGCAGCCACCCTCCCGGGACAGGGACCGCCGAGCAGTACTTC
CDR3 protein: CASSHPPGTGTAEQYF

D gene: NA
clone size: NA
V gene: TRBV6-1
J gene: TRBJ2-7
CDR3 DNA: TGTGCCAGCAGTGAAGCTCCGACTATGGTCTACGAGCAGTACTTC
CDR3 protein: CASSEAPTMVYEQYF

D gene: NA
clone size: NA
V gene: TRBV15
J gene: TRBJ1-4
CDR3 DNA: TGTGCCACCAGCACCCCCGGGGCAGGGGTTGGAAAACTGTTTTTT
CDR3 protein: CATSTPGAGVGKLFF

D gene: NA
clone size: NA
V gene: TRBV7-8
J gene: TRBJ2-3
CDR3 DNA: TGTGCCAGCAGCTCCGCCGGCACAGATACGCAGTATTTT
CDR3 protein: CASSSAGTDTQYF

D gene: TRBD2
clone size: NA
V gene: TRBV7-9
J gene: TRBJ2-7
CDR3 DNA: TGTGCCAGCAGCTTAGCGGGTGCGGGAGCCTACGAGCAGTACTTC
CDR3 protein: CASSLAGAGAYEQYF

D gene: NA
clone size: NA
V gene: TRBV6-6
J gene: TRBJ2-2
CDR3 DNA: TGTGCCAGCAGTTCTACCGGGGAGCTGTTTTTT
CDR3 protein: CASSSTGELFF

D gene: NA
clone size: NA
V gene: TRBV6-6
J gene: TRBJ2-1
CDR3 DNA: TGTGCCAGCTGGAAGGGAGCGAACTACAATGAGCAGTTCTTC
CDR3 protein: CASWKGANYNEQFF

D gene: TRBD1
clone size: few
V gene: TRBV9
J gene: TRBJ1-1
CDR3 DNA: TGTGCCAGCAGCGTAGAGGGACAGCCGAACACTGAAGCTTTCTTT
CDR3 protein: CASSVEGQPNTEAFF

D gene: TRBD1
clone size: NA
V gene: TRBV28
J gene: TRBJ2-7
CDR3 DNA: TGTGCCAGCAGTTTCTCCCGGGACAGGGTCCACGAGCAGTACTTC
CDR3 protein: CASSFSRDRVHEQYF

D gene: TRBD2
clone size: NA
V gene: TRBV28
J gene: TRBJ2-1
CDR3 DNA: TGTGCCAGCAGGGGACTAGCGGATTACAATGAGCAGTTCTTC
CDR3 protein: CASRGLADYNEQFF

D gene: NA
clone size: NA
V gene: TRBV5-4
J gene: TRBJ2-2
CDR3 DNA: TGTGCCAGCAGCTGGGAGCGGAGCCGGAACACCGGGGAGCTGTTTTTT
CDR3 protein: CASSWERSRNTGELFF

D gene: NA
clone size: NA
V gene: TRBV6-6
J gene: TRBJ1-2
CDR3 DNA: TGTGCCAGCAGGACAGAGTACTCGGATGGCTACACCTTC
CDR3 protein: CASRTEYSDGYTF

D gene: NA
clone size: NA
V gene: TRBV7-9
J gene: TRBJ1-1
CDR3 DNA: TGTGCCAGCAGCTCCACGTCGACAGGGAACACTGAAGCTTTCTTT
CDR3 protein: CASSSTSTGNTEAFF

D gene: TRBD1
clone size: NA
V gene: TRBV11-2
J gene: TRBJ2-5
CDR3 DNA: TGTGCCAGCAGCCTCTCGACAGGGGGCCAAGAGACCCAGTACTTC
CDR3 protein: CASSLSTGGQETQYF

D gene: NA
clone size: many
V gene: TRBV28
J gene: TRBJ2-3
CDR3 DNA: TGTGCCAGCAGTTTGGGACCTAAATTCACAGATACGCAGTATTTT
CDR3 protein: CASSLGPKFTDTQYF

D gene: NA
clone size: NA
V gene: TRBV7-3
J gene: TRBJ2-7
CDR3 DNA: TGTGCCAGCAGCTTACCCCTGCCGCAGACCGTGTCCTACGAGCAGTACTTC
CDR3 protein: CASSLPLPQTVSYEQYF

D gene: NA
clone size: few
V gene: TRBV2
J gene: TRBJ1-2
CDR3 DNA: TGTGCCAGCAGTGAATGGGGCAGGGTGGGGAACTATGGCTACACCTTC
CDR3 protein: CASSEWGRVGNYGYTF

D gene: TRBD2
clone size: NA
V gene: TRBV18
J gene: TRBJ2-7
CDR3 DNA: TGTGCCAGCTCACCGGGACTAGCGGGAGTTGAGCAGTACTTC
CDR3 protein: CASSPGLAGVEQYF

D gene: TRBD1
clone size: once
V gene: TRBV7-9
J gene: TRBJ2-7
CDR3 DNA: TGTGCCAGCAGCCCTTCCCAAACCGGGACAGGGGACCCCTACGAGCAGTACTTC
CDR3 protein: CASSPSQTGTGDPYEQYF

D gene: NA
clone size: NA
V gene: TRBV6-4
J gene: TRBJ2-2
CDR3 DNA: TGTGCCAGCAGTGAAGAGGGGGACACCGGGGAGCTGTTTTTT
CDR3 protein: CASSEEGDTGELFF

D gene: NA
clone size: many
V gene: TRBV27
J gene: TRBJ2-1
CDR3 DNA: TGTGCCAGCAGTTTGTGGTCATCGGATGAGCAGTTCTTC
CDR3 protein: CASSLWSSDEQFF

D gene: TRBD1
clone size: few
V gene: TRBV6-5
J gene: TRBJ2-2
CDR3 DNA: TGTGCCAGCAACGACAGGGGCACCGGGGAGCTGTTTTTT
CDR3 protein: CASNDRGTGELFF

D gene: NA
clone size: NA
V gene: TRBV6-1
J gene: TRBJ2-7
CDR3 DNA: TGTGCCAGCAGTGGGCGTTGGGGATCCTACGAGCAGTACTTC
CDR3 protein: CASSGRWGSYEQYF

D gene: NA
clone size: NA
V gene: TRBV5-1
J gene: TRBJ2-7
CDR3 DNA: TGCGCCAGCAGCTTGGATAGCCTGCAAAACGAGCAGTACTTC
CDR3 protein: CASSLDSLQNEQYF

D gene: NA
clone size: NA
V gene: TRBV4-3
J gene: TRBJ1-1
CDR3 DNA: TGCGCCAGCAGCCAACTCGGGAACACTGAAGCTTTCTTT
CDR3 protein: CASSQLGNTEAFF

D gene: TRBD2
clone size: NA
V gene: TRBV7-3
J gene: TRBJ2-3
CDR3 DNA: TGTGCCAGCAGCTTAAATTCGGGAGGCGGCACAGATACGCAGTATTTT
CDR3 protein: CASSLNSGGGTDTQYF

D gene: TRBD1
clone size: NA
V gene: TRBV28
J gene: TRBJ1-2
CDR3 DNA: TGTGCCAGCGGTTCACCCCTCGGGACAGGGGCTAACTATGGCTACACCTTC
CDR3 protein: CASGSPLGTGANYGYTF

D gene: TRBD1
clone size: NA
V gene: TRBV30
J gene: TRBJ2-5
CDR3 DNA: TGTGCCTGGATAGGGGGCACCCAAGAGACCCAGTACTTC
CDR3 protein: CAWIGGTQETQYF

D gene: TRBD1
clone size: NA
V gene: TRBV7-8
J gene: TRBJ2-3
CDR3 DNA: TGTGCCAGCAGCCTCGGGACAGGGATGGATACGCAGTATTTT
CDR3 protein: CASSLGTGMDTQYF

D gene: TRBD1
clone size: NA
V gene: TRBV5-1
J gene: TRBJ1-1
CDR3 DNA: TGCGCCAGCAGCTGGACAGGGGTGGCTGAAGCTTTCTTT
CDR3 protein: CASSWTGVAEAFF

D gene: TRBD2
clone size: NA
V gene: TRBV10-2
J gene: TRBJ2-3
CDR3 DNA: TGCGCCAGCAGTGAGGGGTTAGCGGGGAGCACAGATACGCAGTATTTT
CDR3 protein: CASSEGLAGSTDTQYF

D gene: TRBD1
clone size: NA
V gene: TRBV19
J gene: TRBJ2-4
CDR3 DNA: TGTGCCAGTAGCCCAAGACAGGGTAGAAACATTCAGTACTTC
CDR3 protein: CASSPRQGRNIQYF

D gene: TRBD2
clone size: NA
V gene: TRBV18
J gene: TRBJ2-1
CDR3 DNA: TGTGCCAGCTCGGACCGGTGGACTAGCGGGTGGAATGAGCAGTTCTTC
CDR3 protein: CASSDRWTSGWNEQFF

D gene: NA
clone size: NA
V gene: TRBV4-1
J gene: TRBJ2-7
CDR3 DNA: TGCGCCAGCAGCCAAGATACTAGCTTCGGTTACGAGCAGTACTTC
CDR3 protein: CASSQDTSFGYEQYF

D gene: TRBD2
clone size: NA
V gene: TRBV7-3
J gene: TRBJ2-3
CDR3 DNA: TGTGCCAGCAGCTTAGGACTAGCAGGCGCAGATACGCAGTATTTT
CDR3 protein: CASSLGLAGADTQYF

D gene: TRBD2
clone size: NA
V gene: TRBV5-1
J gene: TRBJ2-1
CDR3 DNA: TGCGCCAGCAGCTTGGGGGCTAGCGGCGGGATTGAGCAGTTCTTC
CDR3 protein: CASSLGASGGIEQFF

D gene: TRBD1
clone size: once
V gene: TRBV6-6
J gene: TRBJ2-7
CDR3 DNA: TGTGCCAGCGGACCGGGACAGGGACCCTCCGAGCAGTACTTC
CDR3 protein: CASGPGQGPSEQYF